One sample yielded the 32 T cell receptor beta chains listed below, sequenced in a study of CD8 T cells in Susac syndrome. RNA totalling roughly 0.45 to 1 ug underwent reverse transcription with random hexamers. Each CDR3 protein is one row after TCRdb ran MiXCR on the immunoSEQ multiplex PCR reads. The profile covers some 140,000 distinct CDR3 sequences, with about 90% appearing a single time and around 0.24% taken by the ten largest. Input material: CD8+ T cells from PBMCs. These receptors all stem from a human donor with multiple sclerosis.

The chain uses TRBV3-1 and TRBJ2-1; 12 nucleotides line up with TRBD1. V was pared by 2 bases and J by 7 bases, with 6 bases of the junction left unmatched. This CDR3 spans 16 amino acids. Germline assignment: CDR1 LGHDT and CDR2 YNNKEL (reference sequence). CDR3 sequence reads: CASSQPGQGAWNEQFF. Written as DNA, the CDR3 is TGTGCCAGCAGCCAACCGGGACAGGGGGCATGGAATGAGCAGTTCTTC.

The rearrangement joins TRBV3-1 to TRBJ2-2, with D hard to call. V was trimmed by 4 bases and J by 0 bases, leaving 9 bases between them. From germline, CDR1 is LGHDT and CDR2 YNNKEL (reference sequence). The CDR3 extends over 15 amino acids. DNA of the CDR3: TGTGCCAGCAGCCCGCAGGTTACGAACACCGGGGAGCTGTTTTTT. This sequence encodes CASSPQVTNTGELFF.

In DNA, the CDR3 is TGCAGCGCCCCACTAGCGGACACAGATACGCAGTATTTT. This sequence encodes CSAPLADTDTQYF. The rearrangement joins TRBV29-1 to TRBJ2-3; 8 bases are a match to TRBD2. Germline values: CDR1 SQVTM, CDR2 ANQGSEA. The trim removed 7 bases at V and 2 bases at J, leaving 5 bases unmatched. This CDR3 is built from 13 residues.

The chain carries TRBV28 and TRBJ2-7; D is uncertain. V dropped 4 bases and J dropped 1 base, with 8 bases sitting between them. Germline lookup yields CDR1 MDHEN and CDR2 SYDVKM. The CDR3 is made up of 13 amino acids. CDR3 sequence: CASSYTRSYEQYF. The CDR3, as DNA: TGTGCCAGCAGTTATACACGATCCTACGAGCAGTACTTC.

The V and J genes are TRBV6-2 or TRBV6-3 and TRBJ1-6; 7 bases align to TRBD1. CDR1 is MNHEY, CDR2 SVGEGT, per germline. V gave up 7 bases and J gave up 6 bases; unmatched junction bases: 6. This CDR3 contains 14 residues. The CDR3 DNA is TGTGCCAGCACTTGGACAGGTGCTAATTCACCCCTCCACTTT. Amino acid sequence: CASTWTGANSPLHF.

The rearrangement uses TRBV30 and TRBJ2-1; D is undetermined. With 4 bases removed from V and 3 bases from J, the gap between germline ends came to 7 bases. From germline, CDR1 is GTSNPN and CDR2 SVGIG (reference sequence). This CDR3 is built from 12 residues. In nucleotides, the CDR3 is TGTGCCTGGAAGTTAGTCTACAATGAGCAGTTCTTC. Its translation is CAWKLVYNEQFF.

The gene calls are TRBV9 and TRBJ2-5; D tentatively reads TRBD1 or TRBD2 (7 bases each). The V gene's germline CDR1 is SGDLS and CDR2 YYNGEE. V lost 7 bases and J lost 5, with 21 bases in between. There are 15 residues in the CDR3. Written as DNA, the CDR3 is TGTGCCAGCCCAGGGGGAGCGGGGACAAGTGAGACCCAGTACTTC. The encoded protein is CASPGGAGTSETQYF.

The rearrangement links TRBV27 to TRBJ2-7, with TRBD1 as a possible D gene (6 bases). The V end was cut by 4 bases, the J end by 3 bases, with 16 bases between. From germline, CDR1 is MNHEY and CDR2 SMNVEV (reference sequence). CDR3 length: 15 residues. The CDR3 protein is CASSWGHSFGYEQYF. Written as DNA, the CDR3 is TGTGCCAGCAGTTGGGGGCACTCCTTTGGCTACGAGCAGTACTTC.

The J gene is TRBJ2-1, the V gene TRBV30; D is ambiguous. Germline loops: CDR1 GTSNPN, CDR2 SVGIG (reference sequence). V dropped 2 bases and J dropped 0 bases, with 5 bases sitting between them. The CDR3 covers 13 residues. This CDR3 reads CAWSRLSYNEQFF. CDR3 sequence (DNA): TGTGCCTGGAGTCGACTCTCCTACAATGAGCAGTTCTTC.

The gene calls are TRBV27 and TRBJ1-1; possibly TRBD1 for D (5 bases). Germline values: CDR1 MNHEY, CDR2 SMNVEV (reference sequence). This CDR3 comprises 15 residues. V was trimmed by 1 base and J by 5 bases, leaving 14 bases between them. The CDR3 region has the DNA TGTGCCAGCAGTTTATGGTCGGGGCGGAAGACTGAAGCTTTCTTT. It specifies CASSLWSGRKTEAFF.

The V gene is TRBV9, the J gene TRBJ2-7, with D maybe TRBD2 (5 bases). Trimming left V 0 bases short and J 3 bases short, with 13 bases between. The germline CDR1 and CDR2 sequences are SGDLS and YYNGEE. The CDR3 is made up of 15 amino acids. The chain's CDR3 is CASSVAGEFDYEQYF. CDR3 DNA sequence: TGTGCCAGCAGCGTAGCCGGGGAGTTCGACTACGAGCAGTACTTC.

The chain carries TRBV20-1 and TRBJ1-5, with D unclear. This CDR3 contains 13 residues. The V end lost 3 bases, the J end lost 0 bases, and 6 bases lay between the germline ends. From germline, CDR1 is DFQATT and CDR2 SNEGSKA (reference sequence). CDR3 sequence: CSASFYSNQPQHF. Written as DNA, the CDR3 is TGCAGTGCTAGTTTCTATAGCAATCAGCCCCAGCATTTT.

The chain has TRBV12-3 or TRBV12-4 and TRBJ2-1; TRBD1 is a possible D gene (6 bases). Deletions cut 5 bases from V and 2 bases from J, with 10 bases between. The CDR3 is 14 residues long. CDR3 sequence reads: CASSQDSPYNEQFF. CDR3 nucleotides: TGTGCCAGCAGTCAGGACAGTCCCTACAATGAGCAGTTCTTC.

The sample holds one count of this clonotype. The rearrangement joins TRBV4-1 to TRBJ1-1; 8 nucleotides agree with TRBD1. V lost 11 bases to trimming and J lost 2 bases; unmatched junction nucleotides: 7. This CDR3 comprises 13 residues. The germline V gene has CDR1 MGHRA and CDR2 YSYEKL. CDR3: CACGQGLNTEAFF. The CDR3, as DNA: TGCGCCTGTGGACAGGGACTTAACACTGAAGCTTTCTTT.

The CDR3 coding sequence is TGTGCCTGGAGTTTGGGGAACACTGAAGCTTTCTTT. This codes for CAWSLGNTEAFF. The rearrangement links TRBV30 to TRBJ1-1; D uncertain. Looked up from germline, CDR1 is GTSNPN and CDR2 is SVGIG (reference sequence). V was trimmed by 2 bases and J by 1 base, leaving 5 bases between them. There are 12 residues in the CDR3. Variable domain in full (rest from reference TRBV30 and TRBJ1-1): SQTIHQWPATLVQPVGSPLSLECTVEGTSNPNLYWYRQAAGRGLQLLFYSVGIGQISSEVPQNLSASRPQDRQFILSSKKLLLSDSGFYLCAWSLGNTEAFFGQGTRLTVV.

Here the CDR3 reads CASSLEIQGTYEGYTF. CDR3 DNA: TGTGCCAGCAGCTTAGAGATACAGGGGACCTATGAGGGCTACACCTTC. This chain links TRBV7-2 with TRBJ1-2; 7 nucleotides agree with TRBD1. The length of the CDR3 is 16 residues. V shed 1 base and J 8 bases; nucleotides not matched to a gene: 13. In germline, CDR1 is SGHTA, CDR2 FQGNSA.

This clonotype came up once. The chain couples TRBV27 to TRBJ1-2, with TRBD1 matching 7 bases. The V gene's germline CDR1 is MNHEY and CDR2 SMNVEV (reference sequence). The CDR3 loop spans 14 amino acids. V trimming: 3 bases; J trimming: 8 bases; junction bases outside the gene matches: 9. DNA of the CDR3: TGTGCCAGCAGTTTCGCAGGACAGGCGGAAGGCTACACCTTC. As protein: CASSFAGQAEGYTF.

This clonotype occurred once. The gene calls are TRBV20-1 and TRBJ1-3; D may be TRBD1 (6 bases). From germline, CDR1 is DFQATT and CDR2 SNEGSKA (reference sequence). The ends were cut back, 3 bases at V and 6 bases at J, with 18 bases in the middle. The CDR3 is 15 residues long. The CDR3 sequence is CSAREKQGGENTIYF. The CDR3, as DNA: TGCAGTGCTAGGGAAAAACAGGGTGGTGAAAACACCATATATTTT.

The chain links TRBV7-9 to TRBJ2-1; TRBD2 matches at 7 bases. Germline CDR1 SEHNR, CDR2 FQNEAQ (reference sequence). With 5 bases clipped from V and 7 bases from J, the junction kept 17 bases outside the gene matches. There are 17 residues in the CDR3. CDR3 region: CASSVPRGSSGRNEQFF. The CDR3 DNA is TGTGCCAGCAGCGTTCCCCGCGGGAGTAGCGGTCGGAATGAGCAGTTCTTC.

This clonotype was picked up one time. The chain employs TRBV5-6 and TRBJ1-5, with 7 bases fitting TRBD1. Losses at the gene ends were 3 bases for V and 4 bases for J; bases not matched to a gene: 10. Germline CDR1 SGHDT, CDR2 YYEEEE. The CDR3 covers 16 residues. CDR3 amino acids: CASSYMTGKGNQPQHF. DNA for the CDR3: TGTGCCAGCAGCTACATGACAGGGAAAGGGAATCAGCCCCAGCATTTT.

The J gene is TRBJ2-3, the V gene TRBV15, with 7 bases fitting TRBD2. V lost 5 bases, J lost 1 base, and 6 bases stayed unmatched. The CDR3 consists of 15 residues. Germline CDR1 is LNHNV and CDR2 is YYDKDF (reference sequence). CDR3 nucleotide sequence: TGTGCCACCAGCCCCCAGGGAGGGGGCACAGATACGCAGTATTTT. Encoded protein: CATSPQGGGTDTQYF.

The chain combines TRBV4-3 with TRBJ2-7; D might be TRBD2 (7 bases). V gave up 4 bases and J gave up 4 bases, with 14 bases separating them. Germline V lookup: CDR1 LGHNA, CDR2 YSLEER. This CDR3 region has 14 residues. DNA for the CDR3: TGCGCCAGCAGCCCGGGGGGCGGGAGATACGAGCAGTACTTC. It translates to CASSPGGGRYEQYF.

The chain couples TRBV7-8 to TRBJ1-6; D gene unclear. CDR1 is SGHVS and CDR2 is FQNEAQ in the germline V gene. V was cut by 6 bases and J by 4 bases, with 16 bases left in between. There are 16 residues in the CDR3. The CDR3 is CASSPTTEAYNSPLHF. The CDR3 DNA sequence: TGTGCCAGCAGTCCTACGACCGAGGCTTATAATTCACCCCTCCACTTT.

The gene calls are TRBV6-2 or TRBV6-3 and TRBJ2-4; D gene unclear. V was shortened by 2 bases and J by 9 bases, with 11 bases between the two germline ends. CDR1 and CDR2 (germline): MNHEY, SVGEGT. The CDR3 has 13 amino acids. CDR3 sequence (DNA): TGTGCCAGCAGTTACGCTGTGGTACGCATTCAGTACTTC. Translating gives CASSYAVVRIQYF.

This chain links TRBV7-9 with TRBJ2-7; the D gene is possibly TRBD2 (5 bases). Germline lookup yields CDR1 SEHNR and CDR2 FQNEAQ (reference sequence). The CDR3 has 13 residues. The V and J ends lost 5 bases and 7 bases respectively, with 15 bases between them. The CDR3 spells CASSPGFLWEQYF. Written as DNA, the CDR3 is TGTGCCAGCAGCCCGGGGTTTCTATGGGAGCAGTACTTC.

The CDR3 DNA is TGTGCCACCAGTGACTTGACTAGCGGAGAGGAGACCCAGTACTTC. Its translation: CATSDLTSGEETQYF. The chain employs TRBV24-1 and TRBJ2-5; 9 bases match TRBD2. The germline CDR1 and CDR2 sequences are KGHDR and SFDVKD. J gave up 5 bases and V 4 bases, and 7 bases lay outside the gene matches. This CDR3 has 15 amino acids.

This clonotype is a singleton in its sample. The CDR3 nucleotides are TGTGCCAGCGTAGGGACATTCACTCCCTACGAGCAGTACTTC. The encoded protein is CASVGTFTPYEQYF. The gene calls are TRBV27 and TRBJ2-7; possibly TRBD1 for D (6 bases). The CDR3 is made up of 14 amino acids. Trimming took 8 bases from V and 2 from J, leaving 16 bases between them. Germline V gene lookup returns CDR1 MNHEY and CDR2 SMNVEV (reference sequence).

The gene calls are TRBV4-1 and TRBJ2-1; D is unclear. Germline V CDR1 and CDR2: MGHRA, YSYEKL. This CDR3 is built from 12 residues. Trimming left V 3 bases short and J 7 bases short, with 7 bases between. This CDR3 reads CASSQDGNEQFF. Written as DNA, the CDR3 is TGCGCCAGCAGCCAGGATGGTAATGAGCAGTTCTTC.

The chain uses TRBV29-1 and TRBJ1-1; no clear D. The CDR3 is made up of 13 amino acids. CDR1 is SQVTM, CDR2 ANQGSEA, per germline. The V end lost 5 bases, the J end lost 1 base, and 11 bases lay between the germline ends. CDR3 amino acids: CSVSLGANTEAFF. The CDR3 DNA reads TGCAGCGTTTCCTTGGGAGCGAACACTGAAGCTTTCTTT.

This clonotype was recorded only once. The chain recombines TRBV30 with TRBJ1-2, with unresolved D. With 4 bases removed from V and 0 bases from J, the gap between germline ends came to 12 bases. From germline, CDR1 is GTSNPN and CDR2 SVGIG (reference sequence). CDR3 size: 14 residues. CDR3: CAWTAGSPNYGYTF. The CDR3 bases are TGTGCCTGGACGGCGGGATCTCCTAACTATGGCTACACCTTC.

V and J are TRBV27 and TRBJ1-5, with D unclear. Trimming removed 6 bases from V and 5 bases from J, with 11 bases in between. Germline V gives CDR1 MNHEY, CDR2 SMNVEV (reference sequence). The length of the CDR3 is 13 residues. The DNA for the CDR3 is TGTGCCAGCAGCATCTGGATCGATCAGCCCCAGCATTTT. Translating gives CASSIWIDQPQHF.

This clonotype has a single count. The chain uses TRBV28 and TRBJ2-3; 7 nucleotides match TRBD1. Germline V gene sequence: CDR1 MDHEN, CDR2 SYDVKM. With 8 bases clipped from V and 2 bases from J, the junction kept 13 bases outside the gene matches. The CDR3 length is 16 residues. The CDR3 region has the DNA TGTGCCAGCGGAACTACGACAGGGCGGGTCACAGATACGCAGTATTTT. As protein: CASGTTTGRVTDTQYF.